The 13 T cell receptor beta chains in this list originate from one sample, sequenced in a study of T cells in Graves' hyperthyroidism and ophthalmopathy. RNA transcripts were the template for amplifying TCR beta CDR3 regions. The HTBI set primed first-round TCR CDR3 RT-PCR. TCRdb analysed the multiplex PCR reads with MiXCR anew, one entry per CDR3 protein. The sample carries around 580,000 distinct CDR3 sequences, 35% to 55% recorded once. The sequencing input was peripheral blood or thyroid tissue (not recorded which). These receptors were taken from a woman between 18 and 30 years old with Graves' hyperthyroidism.

This clonotype has at least ten counts. This chain connects TRBV5-4 to TRBJ2-2, with D tentatively TRBD1 or TRBD2 (5 bases each). This CDR3 has 16 amino acids. Trimming shortened V by 4 bases and J by 4 bases, and 17 bases separated the two germline ends. The germline V gene has CDR1 SGHNT and CDR2 YYREEE (reference sequence). CDR3 DNA: TGTGCCAGCAGCCGAAGGTCGGGACGGGGCACCGGGGAGCTGTTTTTT. The encoded protein is CASSRRSGRGTGELFF.

Ten or more counts support this clonotype. The CDR3 loop is CATRSPDYEQYF. The CDR3 DNA follows: TGTGCCACCAGGAGCCCGGACTACGAGCAGTACTTC. The V gene is TRBV24-1, the J gene TRBJ2-7; the D is unclear. This CDR3 comprises 12 residues. Germline V lookup: CDR1 KGHDR, CDR2 SFDVKD. V was clipped by 7 bases and J by 3 bases, with 9 bases between them.

This clonotype was recorded many times. V gene TRBV6-2 or TRBV6-3 combines with J gene TRBJ2-7; 7 positions agree with TRBD2. This CDR3 has 16 amino acids. V was pared by 6 bases and J by 2 bases, with 13 bases of the junction left unmatched. CDR1 and CDR2 (germline): MNHEY, SVGEGT. The CDR3 loop is CASRSLLSGIPYEQYF. The CDR3 nucleotides are TGTGCCAGCAGATCCCTTCTAAGCGGGATTCCCTACGAGCAGTACTTC.

The chain uses TRBV19 and TRBJ2-7; TRBD2 is a possible D gene (5 bases). Per the germline V gene, CDR1 is LNHDA and CDR2 is SQIVND (reference sequence). Between the trimmed V and J ends, which lost 8 bases and 5 bases, there was a span of 22 bases. This CDR3 is built from 15 residues. CDR3 region: CASARDLTGYNEQYF. The CDR3 coding sequence is TGTGCCAGTGCTAGAGATCTTACGGGATACAACGAGCAGTACTTC.

This clonotype has ten or more counts. The chain is built from TRBV12-3 or TRBV12-4 and TRBJ1-4, with D tentatively TRBD1 (5 bases). CDR3 length: 14 amino acids. The V and J ends lost 4 bases and 8 bases respectively, with 14 bases between them. In nucleotides, the CDR3 is TGTGCCAGCAGTTCCTTCGGGGCGGGGGAAAAACTGTTTTTT. Residues: CASSSFGAGEKLFF.

This clonotype was seen at least ten times. V gene TRBV19 combines with J gene TRBJ2-2; 10 positions agree with TRBD1. The CDR3 is made up of 17 amino acids. V was pared by 3 bases and J by 4 bases, with 8 bases of the junction left unmatched. Germline V gene data show CDR1 as LNHDA and CDR2 as SQIVND (reference sequence). The CDR3 region has the DNA TGTGCCAGTAGTATCCTCCCGGGACAGGGGCTCACCGGGGAGCTGTTTTTT. Translated: CASSILPGQGLTGELFF.

The rearrangement links TRBV7-2 to TRBJ1-2; D is unresolved. Germline V gene data show CDR1 as SGHTA and CDR2 as FQGNSA. V was clipped by 5 bases and J by 2 bases, with 12 bases between them. The CDR3 has 14 residues. The CDR3 sequence is CASSQVGRNYGYTF. CDR3 DNA sequence: TGTGCCAGCAGCCAAGTTGGCAGGAACTATGGCTACACCTTC. Full variable domain (remainder filled in from reference TRBV7-2 and TRBJ1-2): GAGVSQSPSNKVTEKGKDVELRCDPISGHTALYWYRQSLGQGLEFLIYFQGNSAPDKSGLPSDRFSAERTGGSVSTLTIQRTQQEDSAVYLCASSQVGRNYGYTFGSGTRLTVV.

The chain links TRBV29-1 to TRBJ1-2, with 8 bases matching TRBD1. The germline gives CDR1 SQVTM, CDR2 ANQGSEA. This CDR3 region has 16 residues. V trimming: 1 base; J trimming: 3 bases; junction bases outside the gene matches: 10. The CDR3 loop is CSVEVTRQGRDYGYTF. The CDR3 nucleotides read TGCAGCGTTGAAGTAACCCGACAGGGGAGGGACTATGGCTACACCTTC.

V usage is TRBV7-6 and J usage is TRBJ2-7; TRBD2 might be the D (5 bases). CDR3 size: 15 residues. V was trimmed by 5 bases and J by 5 bases, leaving 19 bases between them. Per the germline V gene, CDR1 is SGHVS and CDR2 is FNYEAQ. The CDR3 here is CASSPDTNTGDEQYF. Here the CDR3 DNA reads TGTGCCAGCAGCCCAGACACGAACACCGGGGACGAGCAGTACTTC.

This clonotype has a count of ten or more. The chain employs TRBV5-8 and TRBJ2-7; 8 nucleotides match TRBD1. This CDR3 contains 14 residues. Trimming cost V 4 bases and J 0 bases; bases outside gene matches: 3. Germline CDR1 and CDR2: SGHTS and YDEGEE. As DNA, the CDR3 is TGTGCCAGCAGCGCGGGACAGGACTCCTACGAGCAGTACTTC. This gives the protein CASSAGQDSYEQYF. The variable domain in full, with the rest retrieved from reference TRBV5-8 and TRBJ2-7, is EAGVTQSPTHLIKTRGQQATLRCSPISGHTSVYWYQQALGLGLQFLLWYDEGEERNRGNFPPRFSGRQFPNYSSELNVNALELEDSALYLCASSAGQDSYEQYFGPGTRLTVT.

The chain couples TRBV18 to TRBJ1-5; perhaps TRBD1 as D (6 bases). The CDR3 has 13 residues. The V gene's germline CDR1 is KGHSH and CDR2 LQKENI. Trimming shortened V by 4 bases and J by 7 bases, and 11 bases separated the two germline ends. The CDR3 DNA sequence: TGTGCCAGCTCACAGGGGGTAAAACAGCCCCAGCATTTT. It yields the protein CASSQGVKQPQHF.

The V and J genes are TRBV5-8 and TRBJ1-6; TRBD1 aligns across 8 bases. Per the germline V gene, CDR1 is SGHTS and CDR2 is YDEGEE. This CDR3 region has 14 residues. Trimming took 4 bases from V and 8 from J; bases not matched to a gene: 5. The CDR3 spells CASSPGQVHSPLHF. The CDR3 region has the DNA TGTGCCAGCAGCCCGGGACAGGTACATTCACCCCTCCACTTT.

This clonotype was picked up many times. This sequence joins TRBV7-6 and TRBJ2-7, with TRBD2 identical over 13 bases. J lost 5 bases, V lost 5 bases, and 6 bases had no gene match. From germline, CDR1 is SGHVS and CDR2 FNYEAQ. This CDR3 has 15 residues. CDR3 in DNA: TGTGCCAGCAGCCAATGGGGGACTAGCGGGAACGAGCAGTACTTC. It encodes CASSQWGTSGNEQYF. Supplemented by reference TRBV7-6 and TRBJ2-7, the full variable domain reads GAGVSQSPRYKVTKRGQDVALRCDPISGHVSLYWYRQALGQGPEFLTYFNYEAQQDKSGLPNDRFSAERPEGSISTLTIQRTEQRDSAMYRCASSQWGTSGNEQYFGPGTRLTVT.